This T cell receptor beta chain was recorded in a study of blood T cell repertoires in COVID-19. Germline values: CDR1 LGHDT, CDR2 YNNKEL (reference sequence). V shed 7 bases and J 9 bases; nucleotides not matched to a gene: 6. This CDR3 is 13 amino acids long. Profiling relied on immunoSEQ multiplex PCR, and the TCRdb table lists in-frame clones only, not all of them. The table includes some 300,000 clones, around 90% detected once. V usage is TRBV3-1 (or the pseudogene TRBV3-2) and J usage is TRBJ2-1; TRBD2 matches 10 bases. The TCR originated in a woman aged 45-60 years with COVID-19, enrolled during active disease. The material sequenced was peripheral blood. CDR3 DNA: TGTGCCAGCAAGGTAGCGGGAGGCGGTGAGCAGTTCTTC. It encodes CASKVAGGGEQFF.